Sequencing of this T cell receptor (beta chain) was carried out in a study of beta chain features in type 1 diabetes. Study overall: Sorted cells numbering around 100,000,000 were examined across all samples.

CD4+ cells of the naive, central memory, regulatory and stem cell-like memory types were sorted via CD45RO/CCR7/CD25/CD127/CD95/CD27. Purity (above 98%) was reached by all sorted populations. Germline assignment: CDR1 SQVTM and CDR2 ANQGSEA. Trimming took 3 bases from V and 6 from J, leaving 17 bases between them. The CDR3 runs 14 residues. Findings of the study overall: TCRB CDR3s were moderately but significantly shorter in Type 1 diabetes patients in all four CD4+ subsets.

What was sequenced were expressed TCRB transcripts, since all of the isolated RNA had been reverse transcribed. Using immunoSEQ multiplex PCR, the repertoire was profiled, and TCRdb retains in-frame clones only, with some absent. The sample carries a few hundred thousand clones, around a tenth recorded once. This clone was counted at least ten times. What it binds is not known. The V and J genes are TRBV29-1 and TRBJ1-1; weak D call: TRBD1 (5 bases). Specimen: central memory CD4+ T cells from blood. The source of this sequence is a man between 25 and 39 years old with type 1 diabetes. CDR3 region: CSVEFRVGFAEAFF. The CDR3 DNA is TGCAGCGTTGAGTTCAGGGTTGGGTTCGCTGAAGCTTTCTTT. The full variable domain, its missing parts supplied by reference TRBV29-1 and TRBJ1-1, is SAVISQKPSRDICQRGTSLTIQCQVDSQVTMMFWYRQQPGQSLTLIATANQGSEATYESGFVIDKFPISRPNLTFSTLTVSNMSPEDSSIYLCSVEFRVGFAEAFFGQGTRLTVV.